The 24 T cell receptor beta chains listed next were all sequenced from one sample in a study of shared clonotypes between healthy human individuals. Data came from immunoSEQ multiplex PCR; TCRdb stores just in-frame clones and leaves some out. The table shows fewer than 1.6 million clones, with about 98.5% occurring only once. The material sequenced was naive CD4+ T cells sorted from blood. This sample's subset: CD45RA+ positively selected. These receptors were collected from a man aged 30-40 years in good health.

The chain combines TRBV28 with TRBJ2-1; 14 nucleotides match TRBD2. Trimming removed 1 base from V and 3 bases from J; junction bases left unmatched: 8. The germline gives CDR1 MDHEN, CDR2 SYDVKM. The CDR3 is 19 amino acids. CDR3 sequence reads: CASSLFRTSGGPLYNEQFF. The CDR3 DNA reads as TGTGCCAGCAGTTTATTTAGGACTAGCGGGGGGCCCCTCTACAATGAGCAGTTCTTC.

This clone appeared once. The rearrangement joins TRBV7-6 to TRBJ2-7, with TRBD1 identical over 9 bases. The trim removed 3 bases at V and 6 bases at J, leaving 3 bases unmatched. The CDR3 is 13 amino acids. The germline V gene encodes CDR1 SGHVS and CDR2 FNYEAQ. In nucleotides, the CDR3 is TGTGCCAGCAGCTTCGACAGGGGGAGCGAGCAGTACTTC. This encodes CASSFDRGSEQYF.

The rearrangement uses TRBV27 and TRBJ1-2, with D maybe TRBD1 (5 bases). V lost 5 bases, J lost 8 bases, and 15 bases lay in between. CDR3 length equals 13 residues. Looked up from germline, CDR1 is MNHEY and CDR2 is SMNVEV (reference sequence). The CDR3 DNA follows: TGTGCCAGCAGTCCTTGGGGGAGCTTAGGCTACACCTTC. Residues: CASSPWGSLGYTF.

V gene TRBV6-1 combines with J gene TRBJ2-2, with a tentative D call TRBD1 (6 bases). V lost 3 bases, J lost 4 bases, and 15 bases lay in between. The CDR3 covers 16 residues. The germline V gene encodes CDR1 MNHNS and CDR2 SASEGT. The CDR3 here is CASSETGHRGTGELFF. The CDR3 coding sequence is TGTGCCAGCAGTGAGACAGGCCACCGTGGCACCGGGGAGCTGTTTTTT.

Concerning this clone itself: Distinct nucleotide sequences in the sample also encode this CDR3. V and J are TRBV28 and TRBJ1-2; D not certain. CDR1 and CDR2 (germline): MDHEN, SYDVKM. Trimming shortened V by 3 bases and J by 1 base, and 3 bases separated the two germline ends. The CDR3 sequence is 12 residues long. This CDR3 reads CASSLVNYGYTF. In DNA form, the CDR3 reads TGTGCCAGCAGTTTGGTTAACTATGGCTACACCTTC.

J is TRBJ1-2 and V is TRBV9, with TRBD1 matching 7 bases. V shed 4 bases, J shed 3 bases, and the junction held 9 bases outside the gene matches. CDR1 and CDR2 (germline): SGDLS, YYNGEE. This CDR3 has 15 residues. The DNA for the CDR3 is TGTGCCAGCAGCCAACTCCAGGGGGAGGACTATGGCTACACCTTC. This translates into CASSQLQGEDYGYTF.

This clone was found once. Other DNA sequences in the sample encode the same CDR3. CDR3 DNA: TGTGCCAGCAGTTTATCGGGGGGAGGGACTGAAGCTTTCTTT. Residues: CASSLSGGGTEAFF. The chain recombines TRBV27 with TRBJ1-1; D is possibly TRBD1 (5 bases). V was shortened by 0 bases and J by 5 bases, with 10 bases between the two germline ends. There are 14 residues in the CDR3. Germline CDR1 reads MNHEY; CDR2 reads SMNVEV (reference sequence).

On this clone itself: Different DNA sequences within this sample yield the same CDR3. V usage is TRBV5-1 and J usage is TRBJ2-3, with D possibly being TRBD2 (6 bases). Trimming cost V 7 bases and J 3 bases, with 12 bases left between them. The CDR3 is made up of 13 amino acids. Germline values: CDR1 SGHRS, CDR2 YFSETQ. The CDR3 sequence: CASSSAGTDTQYF. In DNA, the CDR3 is TGCGCCAGCTCCTCTGCGGGGACAGATACGCAGTATTTT.

The chain combines TRBV28 with TRBJ2-7; D is possibly TRBD2 (6 bases). Germline V lookup: CDR1 MDHEN, CDR2 SYDVKM. V lost 6 bases and J 6 bases, leaving 18 bases between the germline ends. CDR3 size: 14 residues. The CDR3 region has the DNA TGTGCCAGCAGGACGGGACCCGGAGGGCGCGAGCAGTACTTC. Protein sequence: CASRTGPGGREQYF.

The chain is built from TRBV7-9 and TRBJ2-3; 9 bases line up with TRBD2. V trimming: 5 bases; J trimming: 8 bases; junction bases outside the gene matches: 8. Germline V gene data show CDR1 as SEHNR and CDR2 as FQNEAQ (reference sequence). The CDR3 sequence is 14 residues long. The DNA for the CDR3 is TGTGCCAGCAGCCCGGGTAGCGGGAGAGGTACGCAGTATTTT. It translates to CASSPGSGRGTQYF.

The J gene is TRBJ2-7, the V gene TRBV28; 7 bases are shared with TRBD1. This CDR3 has 14 amino acids. Germline lookup yields CDR1 MDHEN and CDR2 SYDVKM. The CDR3 nucleotides are TGTGTCATACAGGGGAATCGGGCCGGGTACGAGCAGTACTTC. Protein product: CVIQGNRAGYEQYF.

The chain joins TRBV11-2 to TRBJ2-7; 8 bases are a match to TRBD2. Germline V gene lookup returns CDR1 SGHAT and CDR2 FQNNGV. V gave up 5 bases and J gave up 4 bases; unmatched junction bases: 7. This CDR3 contains 14 residues. CDR3 nucleotide sequence: TGTGCCAGCAGCCGAACCGGGACTAGGTACGAGCAGTACTTC. As protein: CASSRTGTRYEQYF.

V usage is TRBV10-1 and J usage is TRBJ2-2, with 8 bases matching TRBD1. Germline-derived CDR1 and CDR2 are WNHNN and SYGVQD (reference sequence). J lost 3 bases, V lost 6 bases, and 9 bases had no gene match. This CDR3 is built from 16 residues. The CDR3 sequence: CASSNRRTGYTGELFF. The CDR3 nucleotides read TGCGCCAGCAGCAATCGCCGGACAGGGTACACCGGGGAGCTGTTTTTT.

This clone was picked up one time. Other DNA sequences in this specimen translate into the identical CDR3. The chain uses TRBV5-1 and TRBJ2-1; D remains ambiguous. This CDR3 region has 15 residues. The V and J ends lost 0 bases and 0 bases respectively, with 7 bases between them. The germline CDR1 and CDR2 sequences are SGHRS and YFSETQ. Here the CDR3 reads CASSLDPVSYNEQFF. In nucleotides, the CDR3 is TGCGCCAGCAGCTTGGACCCTGTCTCCTACAATGAGCAGTTCTTC.

This chain joins TRBV6-7 and TRBJ2-7; D gene uncertain. TRBV6-7 is an open reading frame, and its role is uncertain. V lost 0 bases and J 0 bases, leaving 12 bases between the germline ends. This CDR3 spans 16 amino acids. The CDR3 sequence is CASSYSIRWSSYEQYF. The CDR3 bases are TGTGCCAGCAGTTACTCGATTCGCTGGAGCTCCTACGAGCAGTACTTC.

This chain joins TRBV5-4 and TRBJ1-2; TRBD1 is a possible D gene (6 bases). Germline CDR1 reads SGHNT; CDR2 reads YYREEE (reference sequence). CDR3 length equals 15 residues. Trimming left V 2 bases short and J 4 bases short, with 15 bases between. The CDR3 sequence is CASSFVDSLGYGYTF. CDR3 nucleotides: TGTGCCAGCAGCTTTGTGGACAGCCTAGGCTATGGCTACACCTTC.

J is TRBJ2-7 and V is TRBV5-1; the match to TRBD1 covers 11 bases. CDR3 size: 16 residues. J lost 9 bases, V lost 3 bases, and 14 bases had no gene match. Germline-derived CDR1 and CDR2 are SGHRS and YFSETQ. The CDR3 is CASSSTGTGGSAGQYF. In DNA, the CDR3 is TGCGCCAGCAGCTCTACCGGGACAGGGGGGTCTGCGGGGCAGTACTTC.

The rearrangement joins TRBV5-1 to TRBJ1-1, with TRBD1 matching 7 bases. The CDR3 totals 18 residues. Germline-derived CDR1 and CDR2 are SGHRS and YFSETQ. V lost 3 bases to trimming and J lost 5 bases; unmatched junction nucleotides: 19. CDR3 region: CASSSSSDRRYGTTEAFF. For the CDR3, the DNA is TGCGCCAGCAGCTCGAGCTCGGACAGGAGGTACGGCACTACTGAAGCTTTCTTT.

The chain has TRBV7-9 and TRBJ2-1; 7 bases fit TRBD2. Germline-derived CDR1 and CDR2 are SEHNR and FQNEAQ (reference sequence). The CDR3 contains 16 residues. Unmatched junction bases numbered 11, after V lost 2 bases and J lost 7 bases. The DNA for the CDR3 is TGTGCCAGCAGCTTAAGGCTAGCGGAGGAGAGGAATGAGCAGTTCTTC. It is translated as CASSLRLAEERNEQFF.

The gene calls are TRBV28 and TRBJ1-2; no reliable D call. CDR3 length: 12 amino acids. V was cut by 4 bases and J by 4 bases, with 7 bases left in between. Germline lookup yields CDR1 MDHEN and CDR2 SYDVKM. The CDR3 protein is CASSYGVYGYTF. The DNA for the CDR3 is TGTGCCAGCAGTTACGGGGTCTATGGCTACACCTTC.

V is TRBV4-2 and J is TRBJ2-1; D not certain. This CDR3 region has 14 residues. CDR1 LGHNA and CDR2 YNFKEQ come from the germline V gene. With 0 bases removed from V and 0 bases from J, the gap between germline ends came to 3 bases. The DNA for the CDR3 is TGTGCCAGCAGCCAAGAGAGCTCCTACAATGAGCAGTTCTTC. Translating gives CASSQESSYNEQFF.

The genes are TRBV7-2 and TRBJ1-1; D possibly corresponds to TRBD1 (5 bases). The CDR3 runs to 14 residues. The germline V gene encodes CDR1 SGHTA and CDR2 FQGNSA. V dropped 5 bases and J dropped 5 bases, with 15 bases sitting between them. CDR3: CASSLGVFATEAFF. The CDR3 DNA reads TGTGCCAGCAGCCTGGGGGTTTTTGCGACTGAAGCTTTCTTT.

This chain connects TRBV28 to TRBJ2-3, with TRBD1 matching over 8 bases. Looked up from germline, CDR1 is MDHEN and CDR2 is SYDVKM. This CDR3 is 18 amino acids long. Losses at the gene ends were 5 bases for V and 3 bases for J; bases not matched to a gene: 16. The CDR3, as DNA: TGTGCCAGCAGTCCCCTTCCCCCGTCGCGGACAGGGACAGATACGCAGTATTTT. It yields the protein CASSPLPPSRTGTDTQYF.

The V gene is TRBV19, the J gene TRBJ2-5, with 12 bases lining up with TRBD2. CDR1 and CDR2 from the germline V gene are LNHDA and SQIVND (reference sequence). V trimming: 4 bases; J trimming: 5 bases; junction bases outside the gene matches: 11. The CDR3 extends over 17 amino acids. The DNA for the CDR3 is TGTGCCAGTAGTAGTCTAGCGGGAGGGGTAGGCCTGGAGACCCAGTACTTC. Its protein is CASSSLAGGVGLETQYF.